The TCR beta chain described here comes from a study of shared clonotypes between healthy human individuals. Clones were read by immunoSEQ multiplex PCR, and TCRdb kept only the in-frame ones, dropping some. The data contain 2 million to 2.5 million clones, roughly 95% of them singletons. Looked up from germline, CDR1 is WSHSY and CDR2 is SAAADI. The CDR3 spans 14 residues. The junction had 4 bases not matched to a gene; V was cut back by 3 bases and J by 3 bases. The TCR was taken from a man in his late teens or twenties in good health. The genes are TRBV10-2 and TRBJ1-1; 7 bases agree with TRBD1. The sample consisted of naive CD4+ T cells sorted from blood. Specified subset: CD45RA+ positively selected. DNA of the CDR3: TGCGCCAGCAGTGAAGGGACAGCATACACTGAAGCTTTCTTT. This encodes CASSEGTAYTEAFF.